This TCR beta chain was identified in a study of blood T cell repertoires in COVID-19. The V and J ends lost 4 bases and 10 bases respectively, with 10 bases between them. The CDR3 runs to 11 residues. Germline V gene lookup returns CDR1 ENHRY and CDR2 SYGVKD. Sequencing was performed with immunoSEQ multiplex PCR; in TCRdb, only in-frame clones are kept and a portion is missing. In the table there are over 70,000 clones, around three quarters of which are singletons. The chain carries TRBV10-3 and TRBJ2-5, with a weak D call TRBD1 (6 bases). This receptor was taken from a woman aged 80 or over with acute or convalescent COVID-19. Sequencing was carried out using peripheral blood. In DNA, the CDR3 is TGTGCCATCAGTGCGGACAGAAACCAGTACTTC. Its translation: CAISADRNQYF.